This T cell receptor beta chain was observed in a study of blood T cell repertoires in COVID-19. As for the study in general: Acute-phase and convalescent COVID-19 samples originated in the United States, Italy and Spain. The analysed material was cDNA or gDNA that came from T cells, B-cell-depleted T cells, or PBMCs.

Original analysis: Reference gene primer amplification yielded estimated nucleated cell counts. Sequencing was performed with immunoSEQ multiplex PCR; in TCRdb, only in-frame clones are kept and a portion is missing. V and J calls and clone size are those listed in that table; D and trimming were worked out from the DNA. The sample lists about 55,000 clones, more than 60% occurring once. This clone was counted only a few times. Deletions cut 6 bases from V and 6 bases from J, with 14 bases between. The CDR3 loop spans 13 amino acids. Germline CDR1 ENHRY, CDR2 SYGVKD. This sequence joins TRBV10-3 and TRBJ1-2, with unresolved D. Sample: peripheral blood. The source of this sequence is an older woman with acute or convalescent COVID-19. In nucleotides, the CDR3 is TGTGCCATCAGGATCCCCGCAACAGATGGCTACACCTTC. Translation gives CAIRIPATDGYTF.